This T cell receptor (beta chain) was recorded in a study of cytomegalovirus exposure and HLA in healthy donors. Study as a whole: Genetic ancestry analysis placed around 76% of the approximately 400 donors that were genotyped in the Caucasian-associated cluster.

The length of the CDR3 is 14 residues. The V end was cut by 2 bases, the J end by 4 bases, with 11 bases between. Germline V gene lookup returns CDR1 WNHNN and CDR2 SYGVQD (reference sequence). Study-wide findings and caveats: TCR beta sequences reportedly predicted the HLA-A and HLA-B alleles of most subjects accurately. It was assumed in the presence/absence analyses that sequencing depth was roughly uniform across donors.

Comments on this clone: Its antigen is not identified.

Primers included in the PCR were 60 Vbeta and 13 Jbeta primers. Per the study methods: Unique TCR beta chains totaled roughly 81 million in a later count, with approximately 11 million of them shared. Sequenced by immunoSEQ multiplex PCR; TCRdb stores in-frame clones only, minus some. V and J calls and clone size are as listed in that table; D and trimming were resolved from the DNA. Seen here are 150,000 to 200,000 clones, 84% observed once, and the top ten hold 0.25% to 0.3%. The sample consisted of PBMCs. V gene TRBV10-1 combines with J gene TRBJ1-1; maybe TRBD1 (6 bases). The clonotype originates from a boy between 5 and 17 years old in good health and CMV-seronegative. Written as DNA, the CDR3 is TGCGCCAGCAGTGAGAGGAGACAGGTCACTGAAGCTTTCTTT. Translated, it gives CASSERRQVTEAFF.